This entry features one T cell receptor (beta chain) sequence. The antigen remains undetermined. The CDR3 length is 13 residues. Trimming shortened V by 5 bases and J by 7 bases, and 14 bases separated the two germline ends. CDR1 is PRHDT and CDR2 is FYEKMQ in the germline V gene (reference sequence). This record comes from a study of OX40 agonist ivuxolimab in advanced cancers. On the study more broadly: Dose-escalation patients were diagnosed with hepatocellular carcinoma, melanoma, renal cell cancer or head and neck cancer. Regarding the study as a whole: Individuals who were partial responders at 0.1-3.0 mg/kg had clonal expansion that ranked among the lowest.

Method: immunoSEQ multiplex PCR; TCRdb's copy keeps in-frame clones and lacks some. The table records some 71,000 clones, about 90% of them present only once. The sample consisted of CD4+ or CD8+ T cells sorted from blood, taken in a trial of the OX40 agonist ivuxolimab. The chain couples TRBV13 to TRBJ2-5, with D perhaps matching TRBD2 (6 bases). The TCR was taken from an adult with an advanced solid tumor such as melanoma, head and neck, liver or kidney cancer. The chain's CDR3 is CASSPTPAGTQYF. For the CDR3, the DNA is TGTGCCAGCAGCCCGACTCCAGCGGGGACCCAGTACTTC.